This paragraph covers one T cell receptor (beta chain) sequence. Its antigen is still unknown. A much larger clone is a single base away; this may be a read error. The data were obtained in a study of regulatory T cells in long-lasting Graves disease. Study-level results: Persistent patients shared more public clonotypes (around 3,000) than new patients (966). There were preferences for TRBV28, TRBJ1-2 and TRBJ2-5 in persistent disease.

iRepertoire HTBI primers and Arm-PCR of CDR3 regions built TCR beta libraries. In the source study's methods: Across samples, 60 or so TRBV and some 15 TRBJ segments were found. TCRdb ran MiXCR on the multiplex PCR reads and lists one entry per CDR3 protein. The V and J calls were determined by TCRdb, not by the authors. Here the sample spans about 420,000 distinct CDR3 sequences, roughly 17% being singletons. Time point specified: newly diagnosed GD, antithyroid drugs for less than 3 months. Making the TCR library involved RNA that had been extracted from PBMCs. CDR3 length equals 14 residues. Germline assignment: CDR1 SGHKS and CDR2 YYEKEE (reference sequence). The sample was also linked to a second study, of T cells in Graves' hyperthyroidism and ophthalmopathy. Per that study: Researchers report that a 13 V-J model separated ophthalmopathy from stable hyperthyroidism.

Sequencing used peripheral blood mononuclear cells (PBMCs), obtained at new diagnosis, from a patient treated with antithyroid drugs. The chain combines TRBV5-5 with TRBJ1-2; 7 bases agree with TRBD1. The clonotype comes from a woman aged 18-30 years with Graves disease. CDR3 region: CASRPTGTSGGCTF. CDR3 sequence (DNA): TGTGCCAGCAGGCCGACAGGGACGTCCGGAGGCTGCACCTTC.